A single sample gave rise to the 27 T cell receptor beta chains below, sequenced in a study of cytomegalovirus exposure and HLA in healthy donors. Both 60 Vbeta primers and 13 Jbeta primers went into the PCR. TCRdb's copy holds only in-frame clones and misses some; the assay was immunoSEQ multiplex PCR. The sample consists of about 200,000 clones, nearly 80% of them appearing once. The source material was PBMCs. Source of these receptors: a man aged 18 to 30 in good health and CMV-seronegative.

The chain has TRBV7-2 and TRBJ2-3; TRBD1 matches at 8 bases. The CDR3 covers 16 residues. The trim removed 5 bases at V and 3 bases at J, leaving 10 bases unmatched. Germline V gene lookup returns CDR1 SGHTA and CDR2 FQGNSA. CDR3 amino acids: CASSTGTGQGTDTQYF. CDR3 DNA sequence: TGTGCCAGCAGCACCGGGACAGGCCAAGGGACAGATACGCAGTATTTT.

The gene calls are TRBV11-3 and TRBJ2-1; 12 bases are shared with TRBD1. In germline, CDR1 is SGHNT, CDR2 YENEEA. This CDR3 region has 19 residues. V lost 4 bases, J lost 4 bases, and 14 bases stayed unmatched. The CDR3 region has the DNA TGTGCCAGCAGCTCCAGACCCGGGACAGGGGGCCAAATTTACAATGAGCAGTTCTTC. Translation: CASSSRPGTGGQIYNEQFF.

This sequence joins TRBV27 and TRBJ2-7; weak D call: TRBD1 (6 bases). V was pared by 5 bases and J by 3 bases, with 11 bases between. The CDR3 is 13 amino acids. Looked up from germline, CDR1 is MNHEY and CDR2 is SMNVEV (reference sequence). CDR3 amino acids: CASSRQGLYEQYF. In DNA, the CDR3 is TGTGCCAGCAGTCGTCAGGGGCTCTACGAGCAGTACTTC.

The genes are TRBV5-4 and TRBJ2-2; 12 positions match TRBD1. The CDR3 runs to 20 residues. CDR1 is SGHNT and CDR2 is YYREEE in the germline V gene (reference sequence). V shed 2 bases and J 2 bases; nucleotides not matched to a gene: 13. This CDR3 is CASSFEGQGAWMANTGELFF. The CDR3 DNA follows: TGTGCCAGCAGCTTCGAGGGACAGGGGGCCTGGATGGCCAACACCGGGGAGCTGTTTTTT. Together with reference TRBV5-4 and TRBJ2-2, the CDR3 gives the full variable domain: ETGVTQSPTHLIKTRGQQVTLRCSSQSGHNTVSWYQQALGQGPQFIFQYYREEENGRGNFPPRFSGLQFPNYSSELNVNALELDDSALYLCASSFEGQGAWMANTGELFFGEGSRLTVL.

The rearrangement links TRBV7-2 to TRBJ2-7; 13 bases line up with TRBD2. The CDR3 consists of 17 residues. V lost 5 bases to trimming and J lost 1 base; unmatched junction nucleotides: 8. Germline loops: CDR1 SGHTA, CDR2 FQGNSA. For the CDR3, the DNA is TGTGCCAGCAGCCGACGGACTAGCGGGGGCCTATCCTACGAGCAGTACTTC. It specifies CASSRRTSGGLSYEQYF.

The chain uses TRBV2 and TRBJ1-1; 7 bases fit TRBD1. V lost 3 bases and J lost 2; bases outside the gene matches: 6. In germline, CDR1 is SNHLY, CDR2 FYNNEI. The CDR3 loop spans 15 amino acids. CDR3 DNA sequence: TGTGCCAGCAGTGAGCGGACAGGATTAAACACTGAAGCTTTCTTT. It is translated as CASSERTGLNTEAFF. The full variable domain, rest sourced from reference TRBV2 and TRBJ1-1, is EPEVTQTPSHQVTQMGQEVILRCVPISNHLYFYWYRQILGQKVEFLVSFYNNEISEKSEIFDDQFSVERPDGSNFTLKIRSTKLEDSAMYFCASSERTGLNTEAFFGQGTRLTVV.

The chain recombines TRBV7-2 with TRBJ2-7, with a tentative D call TRBD2 (6 bases). V gave up 5 bases and J gave up 3 bases, with 17 bases separating them. In germline, CDR1 is SGHTA, CDR2 FQGNSA. The CDR3 totals 15 residues. The CDR3 bases are TGTGCCAGCAGCCAACTAGCCTTTGGCCGCTACGAGCAGTACTTC. This translates into CASSQLAFGRYEQYF.

The table lists this clone with a count of one. V gene TRBV9 combines with J gene TRBJ2-7; 7 bases are a match to TRBD1. The germline V gene encodes CDR1 SGDLS and CDR2 YYNGEE. The CDR3 sequence is 16 residues long. The V and J ends lost 4 bases and 4 bases, in that order; junction bases with no gene match: 14. The DNA of the CDR3 is TGTGCCAGCAGCCCCAGACAGGGAAGGGAACCTTACGAGCAGTACTTC. This translates into CASSPRQGREPYEQYF.

On this clone: A read error may produce the germline difference seen at one junction end. This chain connects TRBV7-7 to TRBJ2-7, with 8 bases fitting TRBD1. Looked up from germline, CDR1 is SSHAT and CDR2 is FNYEAQ (reference sequence). CDR3 length equals 14 residues. The CDR3 spells CASSPGTGPYEQYF. The CDR3 coding sequence is TGTGCTAGCAGCCCCGGGACAGGACCCTACGAGCAGTACTTC.

In its sample, this clone was seen once. The V and J genes are TRBV7-9 and TRBJ1-3; weak D call: TRBD1 (5 bases). The CDR3 covers 19 residues. From germline, CDR1 is SEHNR and CDR2 FQNEAQ (reference sequence). Deletions cut 1 base from V and 0 bases from J, with 19 bases between. The CDR3 spells CASSLGMGRVVLSGNTIYF. For the CDR3, the DNA is TGTGCCAGCAGCTTAGGGATGGGCAGGGTGGTCCTCTCTGGAAACACCATATATTTT.

The chain joins TRBV13 to TRBJ2-7; D might be TRBD2 (5 bases). The V gene's germline CDR1 is PRHDT and CDR2 FYEKMQ (reference sequence). The CDR3 is 13 residues long. The V gene lost 0 bases and the J gene lost 4 bases, with 7 bases spanning the gap. CDR3 nucleotides: TGTGCCAGCAGCTTAGGCCGGGATTACGAGCAGTACTTC. Translation: CASSLGRDYEQYF.

The V gene is TRBV9, the J gene TRBJ1-3; TRBD1 aligns across 9 bases. The CDR3 is 15 amino acids. Germline values: CDR1 SGDLS, CDR2 YYNGEE. Losses at the gene ends were 4 bases for V and 5 bases for J; bases not matched to a gene: 7. The CDR3 reads CASSPRDRDRNTIYF. Here the CDR3 DNA reads TGTGCCAGCAGCCCTCGGGACAGGGACCGAAACACCATATATTTT.

CDR3 nucleotide sequence: TGTGCCAGCAGCCCGCACCGTTTTAGCGGGGAGGACTACAATGAGCAGTTCTTC. This gives the protein CASSPHRFSGEDYNEQFF. The V and J genes are TRBV7-8 and TRBJ2-1; 8 bases match TRBD2. This CDR3 contains 18 residues. V was pared by 5 bases and J by 3 bases, with 15 bases of the junction left unmatched. In germline, CDR1 is SGHVS, CDR2 FQNEAQ. The full variable domain, its missing parts supplied by reference TRBV7-8 and TRBJ2-1, is GAGVSQSPRYKVAKRGQDVALRCDPISGHVSLFWYQQALGQGPEFLTYFQNEAQLDKSGLPSDRFFAERPEGSVSTLKIQRTQQEDSAVYLCASSPHRFSGEDYNEQFFGPGTRLTVL.

V gene TRBV6-1 combines with J gene TRBJ2-4; a weak D match, TRBD2 (5 bases). The V end lost 0 bases, the J end lost 6 bases, and 15 bases lay between the germline ends. Per the germline V gene, CDR1 is MNHNS and CDR2 is SASEGT. This CDR3 comprises 16 residues. CDR3 in amino acids: CASSEAGLQPANIQYF. As DNA, the CDR3 is TGTGCCAGCAGTGAAGCCGGACTCCAACCGGCAAACATTCAGTACTTC.

This clone appeared a single time. The rearrangement joins TRBV19 to TRBJ1-1, with D possibly TRBD1 on 5 matching bases. The CDR3 contains 15 residues. V was pared by 3 bases and J by 0 bases, with 11 bases between. Germline CDR1 LNHDA, CDR2 SQIVND (reference sequence). This chain's CDR3 is CASSMGGEVNTEAFF. Written as DNA, the CDR3 is TGTGCCAGTAGTATGGGGGGGGAAGTGAACACTGAAGCTTTCTTT.

The chain couples TRBV11-2 to TRBJ2-3, with D tentatively TRBD2 (6 bases). The V end was cut by 3 bases, the J end by 3 bases, with 10 bases between. Germline CDR1 reads SGHAT; CDR2 reads FQNNGV. The CDR3 spans 14 residues. In nucleotides, the CDR3 is TGTGCCAGCAGCTTCACGGGAGTTACAGATACGCAGTATTTT. Translated, it gives CASSFTGVTDTQYF.

The V call is TRBV28, the J call TRBJ2-3, with TRBD2 identical over 7 bases. Germline lookup yields CDR1 MDHEN and CDR2 SYDVKM. The CDR3 spans 15 residues. V shed 3 bases and J 5 bases; nucleotides not matched to a gene: 8. The CDR3: CASSFTGEGGDTQYF. Here the CDR3 DNA reads TGTGCCAGCAGTTTCACGGGGGAGGGAGGAGATACGCAGTATTTT.

The chain employs TRBV5-6 and TRBJ2-5; TRBD1 might be the D (6 bases). The CDR3 contains 16 residues. V lost 4 bases and J lost 1, with 17 bases in between. Germline values: CDR1 SGHDT, CDR2 YYEEEE. As DNA, the CDR3 is TGTGCCAGCAGCCGTGGACAGAGAATTAGCCAAGAGACCCAGTACTTC. Protein sequence: CASSRGQRISQETQYF. Together with reference TRBV5-6 and TRBJ2-5, the CDR3 gives the full variable domain: DAGVTQSPTHLIKTRGQQVTLRCSPKSGHDTVSWYQQALGQGPQFIFQYYEEEERQRGNFPDRFSGHQFPNYSSELNVNALLLGDSALYLCASSRGQRISQETQYFGPGTRLLVL.

This clone was counted once. The chain uses TRBV4-1 and TRBJ1-2; D is uncertain. Germline assignment: CDR1 MGHRA and CDR2 YSYEKL. The CDR3 consists of 17 residues. V was pared by 3 bases and J by 0 bases, with 17 bases between. The CDR3 nucleotides are TGCGCCAGCAGCCAGGAGATTCCAAAAACGACTAACTATGGCTACACCTTC. Amino acid sequence: CASSQEIPKTTNYGYTF.

This clone occurred a few times. The genes are TRBV18 and TRBJ2-5, with TRBD1 matching 7 bases. V shed 2 bases, J shed 3 bases, and the junction held 6 bases outside the gene matches. This CDR3 has 15 residues. The germline V gene encodes CDR1 KGHSH and CDR2 LQKENI. CDR3 nucleotide sequence: TGTGCCAGCTCACCAACGGCGCAGGGGGAAGAGACCCAGTACTTC. Translating gives CASSPTAQGEETQYF.

The rearrangement joins TRBV2 to TRBJ2-5; a weak D match, TRBD1 (6 bases). The CDR3 runs 14 residues. The V gene's germline CDR1 is SNHLY and CDR2 FYNNEI. The V end was cut by 5 bases, the J end by 5 bases, with 15 bases between. The CDR3 sequence is CASSKGDRSETQYF. CDR3 coding DNA: TGTGCCAGCAGTAAGGGGGATCGCAGTGAGACCCAGTACTTC.

The chain combines TRBV5-6 with TRBJ1-5; the D gene is possibly TRBD1 (5 bases). Germline V CDR1 and CDR2: SGHDT, YYEEEE. V gave up 0 bases and J gave up 7 bases, with 11 bases separating them. The CDR3 is 14 residues long. The CDR3 sequence is CASSLGAGGQPQHF. CDR3 DNA: TGTGCCAGCAGCTTGGGGGCGGGGGGGCAGCCCCAGCATTTT.

This clone was observed a handful of times. The chain couples TRBV7-2 to TRBJ1-5; D is uncertain. This CDR3 is built from 14 residues. V lost 5 bases and J lost 6, with 14 bases in between. CDR1 is SGHTA, CDR2 FQGNSA, per germline. CDR3: CASSIYTGAQPQHF. The CDR3 DNA reads as TGTGCCAGCAGCATATATACGGGAGCTCAGCCCCAGCATTTT.

V gene TRBV7-9 combines with J gene TRBJ1-3; unclear D gene. Per germline, CDR1 SEHNR and CDR2 FQNEAQ (reference sequence). The CDR3 sequence is 14 residues long. V lost 5 bases and J 5 bases, leaving 13 bases between the germline ends. The CDR3 region is CASSESGNRNTIYF. CDR3 DNA sequence: TGTGCCAGCAGCGAATCGGGGAACCGAAACACCATATATTTT.

This clone was seen only once. V gene TRBV28 combines with J gene TRBJ1-2; D is unresolved. There are 12 residues in the CDR3. CDR1 and CDR2 (germline): MDHEN, SYDVKM. Trimming pared 4 bases from V and 4 bases from J, leaving 7 bases between. CDR3 DNA sequence: TGTGCCAGCAGTTACGGTATCTATGGCTACACCTTC. Amino acids: CASSYGIYGYTF.

The chain carries TRBV4-2 and TRBJ1-2; D might be TRBD1 (5 bases). The germline CDR1 and CDR2 sequences are LGHNA and YNFKEQ. This CDR3 contains 16 residues. The V end was cut by 4 bases, the J end by 3 bases, with 18 bases between. This chain's CDR3 is CASSLLQAGGDYGYTF. For the CDR3, the DNA is TGTGCCAGCAGCCTCCTACAGGCCGGGGGAGACTATGGCTACACCTTC.

This clone has only a few counts. At one of its ends the junction is not consistent with the germline gene, which may arise from a read error. This rearrangement joins TRBV7-9 to TRBJ2-7, with D perhaps matching TRBD1 (6 bases). The CDR3 is made up of 11 amino acids. The germline CDR1 and CDR2 sequences are SEHNR and FQNEAQ (reference sequence). CDR3 DNA sequence: TGTTCCAGCAGCGAAACAGGGGAGCAGTACTTC. It yields the protein CSSSETGEQYF.